This is a list of T cell receptor beta chains from one sample in a study of cytomegalovirus exposure and HLA in healthy donors. TCRdb keeps only in-frame clones here, not all; method: immunoSEQ multiplex PCR. The sample shows roughly 98,000 clones, about 80% of them seen only once. The sequenced material came from PBMCs. The receptors stem from a man in his forties or fifties in good health and CMV-seronegative. CDR3s include the opening cysteine and the closing phenylalanine or tryptophan. Each record gives: J gene, V gene, D gene, clone size, CDR3 protein, CDR3 DNA. A D gene is named only where the DNA matches it firmly. Size values are once, few and many counts, or a class for expanded clones, and some rows have none.

TRBJ1-4 TRBV28 TRBD1 . CASSSPNPNRGNEKLFF TGTGCCAGCAGTTCACCCAACCCCAACAGGGGAAATGAAAAACTGTTTTTT
TRBJ2-1 TRBV5-1 TRBD2 . CASSLEGGGTSGNYNEQFF TGCGCCAGCAGCTTGGAGGGTGGGGGGACTAGCGGGAACTACAATGAGCAGTTCTTC
TRBJ1-1 TRBV27 . . CATSWGGSTEAFF TGTGCCACCAGCTGGGGTGGGAGCACTGAAGCTTTCTTT
TRBJ2-5 TRBV25-1 TRBD1 . CASSVQGAAETQYF TGTGCCAGCAGTGTACAGGGGGCTGCGGAGACCCAGTACTTC
TRBJ1-2 TRBV19 TRBD1 . CASKEGAIDYGYTF TGTGCCAGTAAGGAGGGGGCGATCGACTATGGCTACACCTTC
TRBJ1-2 TRBV18 TRBD1 once CASSDRGLEVGYTF TGTGCCAGCTCAGACAGGGGGCTGGAGGTTGGCTACACCTTC
TRBJ1-2 TRBV10-2 TRBD1 . CASSEPSDRAYGYTF TGCGCCAGCAGTGAGCCCTCAGACAGGGCCTATGGCTACACCTTC
TRBJ2-7 TRBV10-3 TRBD1 . CASQTGLGVYEQYF TGTGCCAGCCAGACAGGGTTAGGGGTATACGAGCAGTACTTC
TRBJ2-7 TRBV4-1 . . CASSQEYQSDLDEQYF TGCGCCAGCAGCCAAGAATATCAATCGGACTTGGACGAGCAGTACTTC
TRBJ1-2 TRBV27 . . CASSPDSSNYGYTF TGTGCCAGCAGTCCAGACAGTTCTAACTATGGCTACACCTTC
TRBJ2-1 TRBV27 . . CASSLWAQGFEQFF TGTGCCAGCAGTTTATGGGCCCAGGGGTTTGAGCAGTTCTTC
TRBJ1-2 TRBV2 TRBD1 . CASTGEQGAYGYTF TGTGCCAGCACGGGAGAACAGGGGGCCTATGGCTACACCTTC
TRBJ2-1 TRBV25-1 TRBD1 . CASSSGQGSYNEQFF TGTGCCAGCAGCTCGGGACAGGGCTCCTACAATGAGCAGTTCTTC
TRBJ1-5 TRBV19 . . CASTKIPGSDSNQPQHF TGTGCCAGTACTAAAATACCGGGGTCGGATAGCAATCAGCCCCAGCATTTT
TRBJ2-7 TRBV5-1 TRBD2 . CASSLTSGGLREQYF TGCGCCAGCAGCTTGACTAGCGGGGGCTTACGCGAGCAGTACTTC
TRBJ2-5 TRBV5-4 . . CASSLYSGIYETQYF TGTGCCAGCAGCTTGTATTCCGGGATTTACGAGACCCAGTACTTC
TRBJ1-2 TRBV21-1 . . CASSKDYGTGGCGYTF TGTGCCAGCAGCAAAGATTACGGGACAGGGGGCTGTGGCTACACCTTC
TRBJ1-6 TRBV30 . . CAWNGQGNSPLHF TGTGCCTGGAATGGCCAGGGAAACTCACCCCTCCACTTT
TRBJ1-1 TRBV7-8 . once CASSLRGGTEAFF TGTGCCAGCAGCTTAAGAGGGGGCACTGAAGCTTTCTTT
TRBJ1-1 TRBV28 . . CASSLAGLWTEAFF TGTGCCAGCAGTTTGGCGGGGTTATGGACTGAAGCTTTCTTT
TRBJ2-1 TRBV4-2 . once CASSQELVPNNEQFF TGTGCCAGCAGCCAAGAACTAGTCCCGAACAATGAGCAGTTCTTC
TRBJ2-3 TRBV27 . . CASSDRLESTDTQYF TGTGCCAGCAGTGATAGACTCGAAAGCACAGATACGCAGTATTTT